The 3 T cell receptor beta chains below come from one sample, sequenced in a study of post-analysis software for immune sequencing data. Their specific antigens are unknown. The study, taken as a whole, reports: Five TRBV segments appeared more often in patients than in controls, and TRBV5-6, TRBV5-1 and TRBV20-1 were among these.

Unique molecular identifiers tagged the TCR beta cDNA libraries. One entry per CDR3 protein results from TCRdb running MiXCR on the PCR reads. Among a few hundred thousand distinct CDR3 sequences listed, roughly 38% were seen once. The material sequenced was blood. All receptors come from a girl aged 10-17 years with multiple sclerosis.

The rearrangement joins TRBV28 to TRBJ2-3; 7 bases match TRBD2. V lost 6 bases, J lost 3 bases, and 9 bases stayed unmatched. CDR1 and CDR2 (germline): MDHEN, SYDVKM. The CDR3 spans 15 residues. The DNA for the CDR3 is TGTGCCAGCAGCTCATCGGGGGGTTGGACAGATACGCAGTATTTT. Translating it yields CASSSSGGWTDTQYF.

This clonotype has a handful of counts. This chain's CDR3 is CASSYRRQMNTEAFF. In DNA form, the CDR3 reads TGTGCCAGCAGCTATCGACGGCAGATGAACACTGAAGCTTTCTTT. The chain carries TRBV7-2 and TRBJ1-1; D is undetermined. Germline-derived CDR1 and CDR2 are SGHTA and FQGNSA. The CDR3 is 15 residues long. Trimming left V 4 bases short and J 0 bases short, with 12 bases between. The whole variable domain, remainder taken from reference TRBV7-2 and TRBJ1-1, is GAGVSQSPSNKVTEKGKDVELRCDPISGHTALYWYRQSLGQGLEFLIYFQGNSAPDKSGLPSDRFSAERTGGSVSTLTIQRTQQEDSAVYLCASSYRRQMNTEAFFGQGTRLTVV.

This clonotype was seen more than once but under ten times. The J gene is TRBJ1-1, the V gene TRBV7-2; D is ambiguous. Germline V gene sequence: CDR1 SGHTA, CDR2 FQGNSA. V was pared by 3 bases and J by 6 bases, with 8 bases between. This CDR3 is 12 amino acids long. The CDR3 protein is CASSFGVAEAFF. CDR3 nucleotides: TGTGCCAGCAGCTTTGGGGTAGCTGAAGCTTTCTTT.